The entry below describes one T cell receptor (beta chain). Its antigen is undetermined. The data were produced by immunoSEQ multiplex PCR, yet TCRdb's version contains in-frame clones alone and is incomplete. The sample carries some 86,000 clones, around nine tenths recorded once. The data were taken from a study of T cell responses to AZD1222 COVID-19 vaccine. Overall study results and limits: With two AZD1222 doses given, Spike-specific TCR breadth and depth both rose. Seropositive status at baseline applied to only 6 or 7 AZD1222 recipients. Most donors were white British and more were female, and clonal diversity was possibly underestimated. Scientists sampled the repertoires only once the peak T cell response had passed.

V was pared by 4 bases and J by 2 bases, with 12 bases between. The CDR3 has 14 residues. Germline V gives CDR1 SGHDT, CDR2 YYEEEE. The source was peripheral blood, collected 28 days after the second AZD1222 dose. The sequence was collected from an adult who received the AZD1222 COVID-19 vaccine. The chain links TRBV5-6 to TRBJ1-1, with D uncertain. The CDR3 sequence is CASSLRGVNTEAFF. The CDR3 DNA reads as TGTGCCAGCAGCCTCCGTGGGGTAAACACTGAAGCTTTCTTT.